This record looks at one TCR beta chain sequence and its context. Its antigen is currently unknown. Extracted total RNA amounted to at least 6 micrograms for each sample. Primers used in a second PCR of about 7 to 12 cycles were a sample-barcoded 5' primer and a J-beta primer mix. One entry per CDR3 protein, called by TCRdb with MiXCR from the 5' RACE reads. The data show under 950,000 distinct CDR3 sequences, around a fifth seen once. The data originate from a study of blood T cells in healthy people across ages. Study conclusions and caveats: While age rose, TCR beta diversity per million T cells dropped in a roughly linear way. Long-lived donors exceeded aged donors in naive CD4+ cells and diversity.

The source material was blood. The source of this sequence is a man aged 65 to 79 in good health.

Written as DNA, the CDR3 is TGTGCCACTCGGACTAGCGGGGAAACCGGGGAGCTGTTTTTT. As protein: CATRTSGETGELFF. This chain connects TRBV18 to TRBJ2-2; TRBD2 agrees at 12 bases. CDR3 size: 14 residues. CDR1 and CDR2 (germline): KGHSH, LQKENI. With V trimmed by 10 bases and J by 5 bases, 5 bases remained unmatched.